This T cell receptor beta chain comes out of a study of response to subunit inactivated influenza vaccine. TCRdb ran MiXCR on the RT-PCR reads and lists one entry per CDR3 protein. The table records approximately 520,000 distinct CDR3 sequences, about 25% of them present only once. Study results and limitations: Seasonal influenza vaccination, on each occasion, was suggested by the authors to recruit few new T cells.

As to this clonotype: Its antigen is undetermined.

The junction had 11 bases not matched to a gene; V was cut back by 6 bases and J by 7 bases. The germline V gene encodes CDR1 DFQATT and CDR2 SNEGSKA (reference sequence). This CDR3 has 14 residues. The chain has TRBV20-1 and TRBJ2-2; 7 bases fit TRBD2. The receptor was derived from a man aged 50-60 years who received an inactivated influenza vaccine. Here the sequenced sample was CD4+ T cells sorted from PBMCs, taken about 5 days after vaccination. The CDR3 loop reads CSATRSGTVGELFF. CDR3 DNA sequence: TGCAGTGCCACTCGGAGCGGGACGGTCGGGGAGCTGTTTTTT.